This T cell receptor beta chain was recovered during a study of cytomegalovirus exposure and HLA in healthy donors. Study-level results: Fewer N-insertions (relative to the roughly 730-donor mean) were reportedly seen in an Asian-associated ancestry cluster in a later analysis. Previously analyzed data showed that most TCR beta V segments were productive at a frequency of about 90% or about 30%.

The PCR was carried out with 60 Vbeta primers and 13 Jbeta primers. Per the original methods: An analysis performed later counted about 80 million unique TCR beta chains (roughly 11 million of them shared). The method was immunoSEQ multiplex PCR; TCRdb's version includes in-frame clones alone and lacks a portion of them. The D gene and trimming were derived from the DNA, and the V and J assignments and clone size from that table. The table has over 150,000 clones, approximately 80% seen once. Regarding this clone: Its cognate antigen is unknown.

Nominally healthy donors provided the samples, though records likely missed some immune exposures. Trimming took off 2 bases at V and 8 bases at J, with 13 bases between the two ends. This CDR3 has 14 amino acids. The germline CDR1 and CDR2 sequences are MNHEY and SMNVEV (reference sequence). The chain has TRBV27 and TRBJ2-1; the D gene is possibly TRBD2 (7 bases). The sequenced sample consisted of PBMCs. This receptor was obtained from a man in his thirties or forties in good health and CMV-seropositive. CDR3: CASSLRGALYEQFF. The CDR3 DNA reads as TGTGCCAGCAGTTTACGGGGGGCTTTGTATGAGCAGTTCTTC.